The 29 T cell receptor beta chains listed next were all sequenced from one sample in a study of blood T cell repertoires in COVID-19. The table came from immunoSEQ multiplex PCR; TCRdb's copy has only in-frame clones and leaves some out. The repertoire holds just over 250,000 clones, with about 85% as singletons. The sequenced material came from peripheral blood. Receptors originate from a man between 60 and 70 years old who had recovered from COVID-19.

Comments on this clone: A read error may account for a junction end that differs from germline. The V call is TRBV7-8, the J call TRBJ2-5, with 12 bases matching TRBD2. This CDR3 has 17 residues. Germline values: CDR1 SGHVS, CDR2 FQNEAQ. In nucleotides, the CDR3 is TGTGCCAGCAGGTTAGCCCCCCTAGCGGGGGGGCATGAGACCCAGTACTTC. It translates to CASRLAPLAGGHETQYF.

The V call is TRBV10-3, the J call TRBJ2-7; 7 positions match TRBD1. This CDR3 region has 17 residues. Trimming cost V 4 bases and J 0 bases; bases outside gene matches: 12. Germline loops: CDR1 ENHRY, CDR2 SYGVKD. The CDR3 region is CAISGGPGTASSYEQYF. The DNA of the CDR3 is TGTGCCATCAGTGGGGGCCCCGGGACAGCGAGCTCCTACGAGCAGTACTTC.

For the CDR3, the DNA is TGTGCCAGCACCGACAGAACCTCTAATGAAAAACTGTTTTTT. Translated, it gives CASTDRTSNEKLFF. This chain links TRBV6-5 with TRBJ1-4; tentative D call: TRBD1 (5 bases). CDR3 length equals 14 residues. Germline V gene sequence: CDR1 MNHEY, CDR2 SVGAGI. Trimming removed 7 bases at V and 3 bases at J, with 12 bases between.

The gene calls are TRBV20-1 and TRBJ1-2; 7 bases are a match to TRBD1. V lost 3 bases and J lost 8; bases outside the gene matches: 6. Germline V gene sequence: CDR1 DFQATT, CDR2 SNEGSKA (reference sequence). The CDR3 has 12 residues. DNA for the CDR3: TGCAGTGCTAGTGACAGGGCGGGGGGCTACACCTTC. Translation gives CSASDRAGGYTF.

V usage is TRBV9 and J usage is TRBJ2-5, with D unclear. Per the germline V gene, CDR1 is SGDLS and CDR2 is YYNGEE. V was pared by 3 bases and J by 0 bases, with 15 bases between. The CDR3 is 16 residues long. The CDR3 DNA follows: TGTGCCAGCAGCGGTTCGGCGGCGCTGTACCAAGAGACCCAGTACTTC. Its protein product is CASSGSAALYQETQYF.

The chain uses TRBV6-5 and TRBJ1-3, with D tentatively TRBD1 (5 bases). Deletions cut 5 bases from V and 0 bases from J, with 8 bases between. CDR3 length: 14 residues. From germline, CDR1 is MNHEY and CDR2 SVGAGI. The CDR3 protein is CASSRGSSGNTIYF. The CDR3, as DNA: TGTGCCAGCAGTCGGGGGTCCTCTGGAAACACCATATATTTT.

This clone was seen ten or more times. The V call is TRBV25-1, the J call TRBJ2-1; 12 bases map to TRBD2. The V gene's germline CDR1 is MGHDK and CDR2 SYGVNS. The CDR3 is 14 amino acids. The V and J ends lost 5 bases and 7 bases, in that order; junction bases with no gene match: 3. CDR3 coding DNA: TGTGCCAGCAGTACTAGCGGGGGGTGGAATGAGCAGTTCTTC. Translating gives CASSTSGGWNEQFF.

CDR3 DNA: TGTGCCAGCAGCGGAAACTGGGGAGATCAGCCCCAGCATTTT. Its protein product is CASSGNWGDQPQHF. V usage is TRBV27 and J usage is TRBJ1-5, with D uncertain. Trimming removed 6 bases from V and 5 bases from J, with 14 bases in between. This CDR3 is 14 amino acids long. Germline V gene data show CDR1 as MNHEY and CDR2 as SMNVEV (reference sequence).

The J gene is TRBJ1-6, the V gene TRBV9; D might be TRBD1 (6 bases). CDR1 and CDR2 from the germline V gene are SGDLS and YYNGEE. V was cut by 0 bases and J by 6 bases, with 10 bases left in between. CDR3 size: 15 residues. This chain's CDR3 is CASSVEDSINSPLHF. In DNA, the CDR3 is TGTGCCAGCAGCGTAGAGGACAGTATTAATTCACCCCTCCACTTT.

This chain joins TRBV6-2 or TRBV6-3 and TRBJ1-6; D possibly corresponds to TRBD1 (5 bases). CDR3 length: 15 residues. Looked up from germline, CDR1 is MNHEY and CDR2 is SVGEGT. With 6 bases removed from V and 9 bases from J, the gap between germline ends came to 18 bases. Here the CDR3 DNA reads TGTGCCAGCAGCACTTGGGGCGTGGCTGGTTCACCCCTCCACTTT. It encodes CASSTWGVAGSPLHF.

This chain links TRBV15 with TRBJ2-5, with a weak D call TRBD1 (6 bases). The CDR3 length is 14 residues. V lost 5 bases to trimming and J lost 0 bases, with 10 bases between them. Germline-derived CDR1 and CDR2 are LNHNV and YYDKDF (reference sequence). The CDR3 region has the DNA TGTGCCACCAGCGGACAGCGGTACCAAGAGACCCAGTACTTC. This codes for CATSGQRYQETQYF.

This clone was detected once. The chain is built from TRBV14 and TRBJ1-1; D may be TRBD1 (5 bases). Trimming removed 0 bases from V and 5 bases from J, with 13 bases in between. CDR1 and CDR2 from the germline V gene are SGHDN and FVKESK. This CDR3 is built from 15 residues. The CDR3: CASSQERIRGTEAFF. In nucleotides, the CDR3 is TGTGCCAGCAGCCAAGAAAGGATCCGGGGGACTGAAGCTTTCTTT.

For this clone: One junction end disagrees with the germline gene, perhaps due to a read error. This same CDR3 is encoded by further DNA sequences in the sample. The chain is built from TRBV24-1 and TRBJ2-2, with D perhaps TRBD2 (7 bases). The length of the CDR3 is 15 residues. The V gene's germline CDR1 is KGHDR and CDR2 SFDVKD. The CDR3 DNA reads as TGTGCCACCAGTGATCCTGCGGGGGACACCGGGGAGCTATTTTTT. Translated, it gives CATSDPAGDTGELFF.

A remark on this clone: One end of the junction is discordant with germline, which a read error may explain. The chain uses TRBV29-1 and TRBJ1-5; 7 nucleotides line up with TRBD1. The CDR3 totals 16 residues. Germline V gene lookup returns CDR1 SQVTM and CDR2 ANQGSEA. The CDR3 region is CSVEGSGQISNQPQHF. The CDR3 coding sequence is TGCAGCGTGGAAGGTTCGGGACAGATTAGCAATCAGCCCCAGCATTTT.

The rearrangement joins TRBV30 to TRBJ2-1; 14 bases match TRBD2. The ends lost 7 bases at V and 3 bases at J; junction bases unmatched: 5. CDR3 length equals 15 residues. Germline loops: CDR1 GTSNPN, CDR2 SVGIG (reference sequence). DNA for the CDR3: TGTGCCTTCCGACTAGCGGGGGGGAACTACAATGAGCAGTTCTTC. It codes for CAFRLAGGNYNEQFF.

V is TRBV6-5 and J is TRBJ1-2, with 10 bases matching TRBD1. The CDR3 is 14 residues long. Germline V gene data show CDR1 as MNHEY and CDR2 as SVGAGI. Losses at the gene ends were 6 bases for V and 0 bases for J; bases not matched to a gene: 1. The DNA for the CDR3 is TGTGCCAGCAGGGGACAGGGGACTAACTATGGCTACACCTTC. Amino acid sequence: CASRGQGTNYGYTF.

This clone was seen once. The V call is TRBV4-2, the J call TRBJ2-2; 11 nucleotides line up with TRBD2. The trim removed 2 bases at V and 1 base at J, leaving 3 bases unmatched. This CDR3 is built from 17 residues. Germline lookup yields CDR1 LGHNA and CDR2 YNFKEQ. The CDR3 nucleotides read TGTGCCAGCAGCCAACAAACTAGCGGGGGGAACACCGGGGAGCTGTTTTTT. It codes for CASSQQTSGGNTGELFF.

The genes are TRBV9 and TRBJ1-6, with 7 bases identical to TRBD1. V shed 3 bases and J 5 bases; nucleotides not matched to a gene: 5. The length of the CDR3 is 15 residues. The germline CDR1 and CDR2 sequences are SGDLS and YYNGEE. CDR3 sequence reads: CASSEGTVNNSPLHF. CDR3 DNA sequence: TGTGCCAGCAGCGAAGGGACAGTCAATAATTCACCCCTCCACTTT.

This clone was counted between two and nine times. The DNA of the CDR3 is TGTGCCAGCAGCCAAGGGGGGGTGGGAGAGACCCAGTACTTC. This gives the protein CASSQGGVGETQYF. The V gene is TRBV4-2, the J gene TRBJ2-5; possibly TRBD2 for D (6 bases). The CDR3 extends over 14 amino acids. V shed 1 base and J shed 4 bases, with 10 bases lying between them. Germline V CDR1 and CDR2: LGHNA, YNFKEQ.

V is TRBV2 and J is TRBJ2-5; D possibly corresponds to TRBD2 (6 bases). Germline CDR1 is SNHLY and CDR2 is FYNNEI. V lost 3 bases, J lost 5 bases, and 13 bases lay in between. The CDR3 covers 14 residues. The CDR3, as DNA: TGTGCCAGCAGTGATTTCTCTGGGAGGGAGACCCAGTACTTC. It specifies CASSDFSGRETQYF.

The chain links TRBV11-3 to TRBJ2-5, with 12 bases matching TRBD2. Germline V CDR1 and CDR2: SGHNT, YENEEA. Trimming at V came to 6 bases and at J to 11 bases, leaving 7 bases not matched to a gene. CDR3 size: 13 residues. CDR3 loop: CASSSTSGGPQYF. DNA of the CDR3: TGTGCCAGCAGTTCGACTAGCGGGGGCCCTCAGTACTTC.

The V gene is TRBV5-1, the J gene TRBJ1-2; maybe TRBD1 (5 bases). CDR1 is SGHRS and CDR2 is YFSETQ in the germline V gene. The CDR3 is made up of 15 amino acids. The germline V and J ends were trimmed by 4 bases and 6 bases, with 19 bases remaining between them. The CDR3 sequence: CASSRLVGGGNGYTF. The CDR3 DNA reads TGCGCCAGCAGCCGATTGGTGGGGGGAGGGAATGGCTACACCTTC.

This clone was observed once. The rearrangement links TRBV12-5 to TRBJ1-4; 12 bases agree with TRBD1. Trimming took 5 bases from V and 8 from J; bases not matched to a gene: 9. Germline assignment: CDR1 LGHNT and CDR2 FRNRAP. CDR3 length equals 16 residues. CDR3 region: CASGPSPGQGAEKLFF. The CDR3, as DNA: TGTGCTAGTGGTCCCTCCCCGGGACAGGGGGCGGAAAAACTGTTTTTT.

This rearrangement joins TRBV5-1 to TRBJ2-3; D is unclear. CDR3 length equals 15 residues. The germline V gene has CDR1 SGHRS and CDR2 YFSETQ. V dropped 0 bases and J dropped 2 bases, with 10 bases sitting between them. This chain's CDR3 is CASSLAGLVTDTQYF. For the CDR3, the DNA is TGCGCCAGCAGCTTGGCCGGTTTAGTCACAGATACGCAGTATTTT.

The chain couples TRBV5-1 to TRBJ2-1; 12 nucleotides align to TRBD2. This CDR3 is 16 amino acids long. The germline V gene encodes CDR1 SGHRS and CDR2 YFSETQ. V was pared by 4 bases and J by 3 bases, with 5 bases of the junction left unmatched. The CDR3 DNA is TGCGCCAGCAGCGCCAAGACTAGCGGGGGCTACAATGAGCAGTTCTTC. Protein: CASSAKTSGGYNEQFF.

The chain is built from TRBV27 and TRBJ2-2; D remains ambiguous. CDR3 length: 15 amino acids. Germline CDR1 is MNHEY and CDR2 is SMNVEV (reference sequence). V lost 3 bases and J lost 4, with 12 bases in between. The CDR3 loop reads CASSFFTPGTGELFF. DNA of the CDR3: TGTGCCAGCAGTTTTTTCACCCCGGGCACCGGGGAGCTGTTTTTT.

The V gene is TRBV7-8, the J gene TRBJ1-1, with D perhaps matching TRBD1 (6 bases). Germline V gene sequence: CDR1 SGHVS, CDR2 FQNEAQ. V lost 5 bases, J lost 1 base, and 14 bases lay in between. CDR3 size: 15 residues. CDR3 sequence reads: CASSRDGQPNTEAFF. For the CDR3, the DNA is TGTGCCAGCAGCCGAGACGGACAGCCGAACACTGAAGCTTTCTTT.

The rearrangement joins TRBV3-1 (or the pseudogene TRBV3-2) to TRBJ2-7, with no clear D. The CDR3 is 15 amino acids. Trimming cost V 4 bases and J 2 bases, with 15 bases left between them. The germline V gene has CDR1 LGHDT and CDR2 YNNKEL (reference sequence). CDR3 protein: CASSRSLVAPYEQYF. Here the CDR3 DNA reads TGTGCCAGCAGCCGCTCCCTTGTGGCCCCCTACGAGCAGTACTTC.

The chain employs TRBV2 and TRBJ1-3; no clear D gene. V was trimmed by 4 bases and J by 0 bases, leaving 7 bases between them. Germline CDR1 SNHLY, CDR2 FYNNEI. The CDR3 contains 14 residues. In DNA form, the CDR3 reads TGTGCCAGCAGTGCGGGAATCTCTGGAAACACCATATATTTT. Amino acids: CASSAGISGNTIYF.